This is a list of T cell receptor beta chains from one sample in a study of T cell responses to AZD1222 COVID-19 vaccine. This table comes from immunoSEQ multiplex PCR, and its TCRdb copy is limited to in-frame clones, with some not included. Here the sample spans 150,000 or so clones, about 90% being singletons. This specimen consisted of peripheral blood, obtained on day 0 of AZD1222 vaccination. Receptor source: an adult in good health. Each CDR3 is given with its conserved first and last residue. Each record gives: clone size, J gene, V gene, D gene, CDR3 length, CDR3 DNA, CDR3 protein. A D gene is named only where the DNA matches it firmly. Expanded clones get a size class; other rows say once, few or many, or leave the size out.

NA,TRBJ2-7,TRBV7-8,TRBD1,14,TGTGCCAGCAGCTTATTGGGACAGGGCTACGAGCAGTACTTC,CASSLLGQGYEQYF
NA,TRBJ2-3,TRBV7-2,NA,14,TGTGCCAGCAGCTTAGCAGGGAGAGGAGATACGCAGTATTTT,CASSLAGRGDTQYF
NA,TRBJ1-1,TRBV5-1,NA,16,TGCGCCAGCAGCTTGGGCACAGGATGGATGAACACTGAAGCTTTCTTT,CASSLGTGWMNTEAFF
NA,TRBJ1-2,TRBV20-1,NA,11,TGCAAAGTTACGTCGGACTATGGCTACACCTTC,CKVTSDYGYTF
NA,TRBJ2-5,TRBV24-1,NA,13,TGTGCCACCAGTGATTTACGCTCGGAGACCCAGTACTTC,CATSDLRSETQYF
NA,TRBJ1-2,TRBV6-5,NA,15,TGTGCCAGCAGTTACTTACGGGGGACTAACTATGGCTACACCTTC,CASSYLRGTNYGYTF
NA,TRBJ1-1,TRBV30,NA,13,TGTGCCTGGAGTAAGTCATCGAAGACACAGGCTTTCTTT,CAWSKSSKTQAFF
NA,TRBJ2-7,TRBV5-6,NA,12,TGTGCCAGCAGCAGACAGGCCTACGAGCAGTACTTC,CASSRQAYEQYF
once,TRBJ1-1,TRBV30,TRBD1,13,TGTGCCTGGAGGGACAGGGGGAACACTGAAGCTTTCTTT,CAWRDRGNTEAFF
NA,TRBJ1-2,TRBV30,NA,13,TGTGCCTGGGGCGCCGGGACTGGGCCTGGCTACACCTTC,CAWGAGTGPGYTF
NA,TRBJ1-5,TRBV10-3,NA,13,TGTGCCATCAGCACGGCCTTCAATCAGCCCCAGCATTTT,CAISTAFNQPQHF
NA,TRBJ1-1,TRBV5-1,NA,14,TGCGCCAGCAGTAGACGGGGGGAAGGTACTGAAGCTTTCTTT,CASSRRGEGTEAFF
NA,TRBJ2-3,TRBV7-2,NA,15,TGTGCCAGCAGCTCATCGGGGGCGCGAGGAGGTACGCAGTATTTT,CASSSSGARGGTQYF
few,TRBJ1-2,TRBV4-3,NA,14,TGCGCCAGCAGCCAAGATGTGAATTCTAAGGGCTACACCTTC,CASSQDVNSKGYTF
NA,TRBJ1-4,TRBV7-2,NA,15,TGTGCCAGCAGCTTAACAGGATCAACTAATGAAAAACTGTTTTTT,CASSLTGSTNEKLFF
once,TRBJ1-5,TRBV6-5,TRBD1,15,TGTGCCAGCAGTTCCCGACAGGGGCCTAAACAGCCCCAGCATTTT,CASSSRQGPKQPQHF
NA,TRBJ2-5,TRBV6-2/TRBV6-3,NA,16,TGTGCCAGCAGTTACCCAGGACTAAACGCTAAGGAGACCCAGTACTTC,CASSYPGLNAKETQYF
once,TRBJ2-7,TRBV7-2,NA,14,TGTGCCAGCAGCTTAGAACGACGGAGCTACGAGCAGTACTTC,CASSLERRSYEQYF
NA,TRBJ1-6,TRBV9,NA,13,TGTGCCAGCTCTCGGGATGATAATTCACCCCTCCACTTT,CASSRDDNSPLHF
NA,TRBJ1-1,TRBV3-1/TRBV3-2,NA,14,TGTGCCAGCAGCAGACAGATAACTGGGACTGAAGCTTTCTTT,CASSRQITGTEAFF
NA,TRBJ2-2,TRBV12-5,NA,14,TGTGCTAGTGGTTTGGTATCGACTACCGGGGAGCTGTTTTTT,CASGLVSTTGELFF
NA,TRBJ2-5,TRBV7-2,NA,15,TGTGCCAGCAGCTTAGGGTCAGGGCTAATGGAGACCCAGTACTTC,CASSLGSGLMETQYF
NA,TRBJ1-6,TRBV5-4,NA,12,TGTGCCAGCAGCCTACGGGACTCACCCCTCCACTTT,CASSLRDSPLHF